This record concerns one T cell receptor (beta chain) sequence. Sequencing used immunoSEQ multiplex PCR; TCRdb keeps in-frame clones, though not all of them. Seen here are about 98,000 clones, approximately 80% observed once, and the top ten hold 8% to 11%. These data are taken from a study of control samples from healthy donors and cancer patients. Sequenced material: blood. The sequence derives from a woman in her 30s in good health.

The CDR3 DNA reads as TGTGCCAGCAGGAGGGCAGCCGACACTGAAGCTTTCTTT. It specifies CASRRAADTEAFF. The V call is TRBV2, the J call TRBJ1-1; D not resolved. Looked up from germline, CDR1 is SNHLY and CDR2 is FYNNEI. This CDR3 comprises 13 residues. Trimming cost V 6 bases and J 3 bases, with 11 bases left between them.